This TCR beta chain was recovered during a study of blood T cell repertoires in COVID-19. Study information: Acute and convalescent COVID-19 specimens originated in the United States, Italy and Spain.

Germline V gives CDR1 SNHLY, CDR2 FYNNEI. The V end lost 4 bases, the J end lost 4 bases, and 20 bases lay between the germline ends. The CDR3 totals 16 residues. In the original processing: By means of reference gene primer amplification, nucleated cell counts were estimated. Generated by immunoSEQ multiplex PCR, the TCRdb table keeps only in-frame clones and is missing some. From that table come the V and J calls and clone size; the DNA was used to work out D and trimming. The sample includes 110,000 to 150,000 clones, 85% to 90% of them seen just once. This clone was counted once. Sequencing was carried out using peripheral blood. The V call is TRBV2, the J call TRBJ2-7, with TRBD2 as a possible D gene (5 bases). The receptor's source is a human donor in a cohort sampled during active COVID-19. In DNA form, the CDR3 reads TGTGCCAGCAGTGGGGGATACGGGCCTAGCAGGTACGAGCAGTACTTC. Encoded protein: CASSGGYGPSRYEQYF. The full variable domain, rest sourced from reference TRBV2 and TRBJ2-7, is EPEVTQTPSHQVTQMGQEVILRCVPISNHLYFYWYRQILGQKVEFLVSFYNNEISEKSEIFDDQFSVERPDGSNFTLKIRSTKLEDSAMYFCASSGGYGPSRYEQYFGPGTRLTVT.